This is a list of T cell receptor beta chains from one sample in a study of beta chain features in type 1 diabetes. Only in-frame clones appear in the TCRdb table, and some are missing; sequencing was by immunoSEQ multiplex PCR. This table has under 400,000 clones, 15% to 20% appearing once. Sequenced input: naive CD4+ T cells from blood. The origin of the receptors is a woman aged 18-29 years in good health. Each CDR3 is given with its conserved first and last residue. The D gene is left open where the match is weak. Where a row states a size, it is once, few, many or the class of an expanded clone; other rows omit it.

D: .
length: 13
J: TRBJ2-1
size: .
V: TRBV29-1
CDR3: CSVNRDSYNEQFF
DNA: TGCAGCGTTAACAGGGACTCCTACAATGAGCAGTTCTTC

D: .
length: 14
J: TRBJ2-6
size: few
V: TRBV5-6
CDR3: CASSLLTAANVLTF
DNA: TGTGCCAGCAGCTTGCTGACAGCGGCCAACGTCCTGACTTTC

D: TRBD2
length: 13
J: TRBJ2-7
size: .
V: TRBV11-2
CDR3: CASSPIAGVEQYF
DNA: TGTGCCAGCAGCCCTATCGCGGGGGTCGAGCAGTACTTC

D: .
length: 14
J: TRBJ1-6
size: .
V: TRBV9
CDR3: CASAGGSYNSPLHF
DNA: TGTGCCAGCGCGGGGGGGTCCTATAATTCACCCCTCCACTTT

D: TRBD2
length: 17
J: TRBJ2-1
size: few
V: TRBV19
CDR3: CASSIGMWRESLWEQFF
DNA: TGTGCCAGTAGTATAGGGATGTGGCGGGAGAGCCTCTGGGAGCAGTTCTTC

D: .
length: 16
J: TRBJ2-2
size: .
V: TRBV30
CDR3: CAWRAGGTGNTGELFF
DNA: TGTGCCTGGAGAGCCGGGGGAACCGGGAACACCGGGGAGCTGTTTTTT

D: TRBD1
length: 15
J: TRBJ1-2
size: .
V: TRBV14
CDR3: CASSPLGQENYGYTF
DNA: TGTGCCAGCAGCCCGTTGGGACAGGAGAACTATGGCTACACCTTC

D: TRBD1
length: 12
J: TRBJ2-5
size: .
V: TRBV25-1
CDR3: CASRGQEETQYF
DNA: TGTGCCAGCAGGGGACAGGAGGAGACCCAGTACTTC

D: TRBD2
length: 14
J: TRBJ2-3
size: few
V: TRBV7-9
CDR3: CATTLRGGPDTQYF
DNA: TGTGCCACCACCCTACGGGGGGGCCCGGATACGCAGTATTTT

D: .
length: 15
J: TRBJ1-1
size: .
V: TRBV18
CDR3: CASSPPRQDNTEAFF
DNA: TGTGCCAGCTCACCACCGAGACAGGATAACACTGAAGCTTTCTTT

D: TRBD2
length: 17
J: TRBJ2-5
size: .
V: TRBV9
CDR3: CASSVSTSGRTGETQYF
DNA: TGTGCCAGCAGCGTCTCAACTAGCGGGAGGACCGGAGAGACCCAGTACTTC

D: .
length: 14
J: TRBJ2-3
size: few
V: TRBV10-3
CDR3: CAITVDSMADTQYF
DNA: TGTGCCATCACCGTGGACAGCATGGCGGATACGCAGTATTTT

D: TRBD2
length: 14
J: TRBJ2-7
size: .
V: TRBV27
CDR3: CASSRYQREGEQYF
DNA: TGTGCCAGCAGCCGTTACCAGCGGGAGGGCGAGCAGTACTTC

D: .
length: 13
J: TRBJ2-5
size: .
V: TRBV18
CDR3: CASSPEGGRTQYF
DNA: TGTGCCAGCTCACCGGAAGGGGGAAGGACCCAGTACTTC

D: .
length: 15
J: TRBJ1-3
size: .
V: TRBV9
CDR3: CASSVDYLSGNTIYF
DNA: TGTGCCAGCAGCGTAGATTATCTCTCTGGAAACACCATATATTTT

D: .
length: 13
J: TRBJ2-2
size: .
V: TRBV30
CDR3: CAWSGRNTGELFF
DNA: TGTGCCTGGAGTGGCAGGAACACCGGGGAGCTGTTTTTT

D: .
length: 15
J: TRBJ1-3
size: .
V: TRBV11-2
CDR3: CASSSLGGSGNTIYF
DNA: TGTGCCAGCAGCTCCCTCGGGGGCTCTGGAAACACCATATATTTT

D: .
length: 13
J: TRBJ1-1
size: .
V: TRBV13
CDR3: CASSSQLNTEAFF
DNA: TGTGCCAGCAGCTCTCAGTTGAACACTGAAGCTTTCTTT

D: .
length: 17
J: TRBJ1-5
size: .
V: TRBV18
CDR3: CASSPAGAPGSNQPQHF
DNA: TGTGCCAGCTCACCCGCAGGGGCCCCAGGGAGCAATCAGCCCCAGCATTTT

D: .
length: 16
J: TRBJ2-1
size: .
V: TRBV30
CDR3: CAWSVGGPSSYNEQFF
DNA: TGTGCCTGGAGTGTGGGGGGGCCAAGCTCCTACAATGAGCAGTTCTTC

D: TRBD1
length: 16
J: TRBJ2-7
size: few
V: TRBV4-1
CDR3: CASSQDLQGESYEQYF
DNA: TGCGCCAGCAGCCAAGATTTACAGGGGGAATCCTACGAGCAGTACTTC

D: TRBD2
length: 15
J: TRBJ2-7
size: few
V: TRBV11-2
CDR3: CASSLASGLPYEQYF
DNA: TGTGCCAGCAGCTTGGCTAGCGGGCTTCCCTACGAGCAGTACTTC

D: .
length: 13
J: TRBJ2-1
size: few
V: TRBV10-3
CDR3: CAIRPTSSNEQFF
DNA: TGTGCCATCAGGCCCACTAGTAGCAATGAGCAGTTCTTC

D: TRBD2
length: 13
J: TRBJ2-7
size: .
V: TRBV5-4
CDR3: CASSPSGSYEQYF
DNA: TGTGCCAGCAGCCCTAGCGGGAGCTACGAGCAGTACTTC

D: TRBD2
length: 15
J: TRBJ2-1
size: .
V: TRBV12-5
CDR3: CASGLAGTSMNEQFF
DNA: TGTGCTAGTGGTTTGGCCGGGACTAGTATGAATGAGCAGTTCTTC

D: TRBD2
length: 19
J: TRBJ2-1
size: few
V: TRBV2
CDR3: CASSEAKEISGGTYNEQFF
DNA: TGTGCCAGCAGTGAAGCCAAGGAAATAAGCGGGGGGACCTACAATGAGCAGTTCTTC

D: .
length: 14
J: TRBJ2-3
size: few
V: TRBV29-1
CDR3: CSVVNQQGTDTQYF
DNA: TGCAGCGTTGTCAATCAACAGGGTACAGATACGCAGTATTTT

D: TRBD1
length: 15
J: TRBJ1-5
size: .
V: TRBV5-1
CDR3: CASSLGDSSNQPQHF
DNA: TGCGCCAGCAGCTTGGGGGACAGTAGCAATCAGCCCCAGCATTTT

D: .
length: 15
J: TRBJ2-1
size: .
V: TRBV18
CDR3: CASSPKGGGRNEQFF
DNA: TGTGCCAGCTCACCAAAGGGGGGGGGCCGGAATGAGCAGTTCTTC

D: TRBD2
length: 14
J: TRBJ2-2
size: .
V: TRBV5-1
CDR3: CASSRSGNYGELFF
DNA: TGCGCCAGCAGCCGTAGCGGGAACTACGGGGAGCTGTTTTTT

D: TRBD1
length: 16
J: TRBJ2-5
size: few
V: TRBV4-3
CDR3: CASSLEGRQGTETQYF
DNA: TGCGCCAGCAGCCTCGAGGGGAGACAGGGAACGGAGACCCAGTACTTC